This entry is about one TCR beta chain. Its target is unknown. Assay execution took place at the deep level. Libraries were prepared by immunoSEQ multiplex PCR; TCRdb keeps only in-frame clonotypes and omits some of them. In the table there are over a million clones, 75% to 85% of which are singletons. The V gene's germline CDR1 is LNHDA and CDR2 SQIVND (reference sequence). Trimming took 2 bases from V and 7 from J; bases not matched to a gene: 11. The CDR3 covers 16 residues. These data originate in a study of shared clonotypes between healthy human individuals. Findings and limits, study-wide: Clonotypes that were shared across a handful of donors made up roughly 5% of naive CD4 clonotypes.

From CD4+ cells came CD45RA+ naive and CD45RA-negative memory subsets. The chain has TRBV19 and TRBJ2-7; TRBD2 aligns across 10 bases. This receptor was taken from a man aged 18 to 29 in good health. Some clones in this sample may be carry-over from other donors' samples. The sample comprised memory CD4+ T cells from PBMCs. Subset noted: CD45RA-negative fraction. The CDR3 sequence is CASSISSGRALGEQYF. In nucleotides, the CDR3 is TGTGCCAGTAGTATATCTAGCGGGAGAGCCCTCGGAGAGCAGTACTTC.